This TCR beta chain was documented in a study of blood T cell repertoires in COVID-19. On the study more broadly: The origin of the acute and convalescent COVID-19 samples was the United States, Italy and Spain. PBMCs, B-cell-depleted T cells, or T cells provided the cDNA or gDNA that made up the material.

Germline-derived CDR1 and CDR2 are LGHNA and YNFKEQ. The CDR3 covers 14 residues. Trimming took off 3 bases at V and 1 base at J, with 9 bases between the two ends. Original data processing: By means of reference gene primer amplification, nucleated cell counts were estimated. This table comes from immunoSEQ multiplex PCR, and its TCRdb copy is limited to in-frame clones, with some not included. That table furnishes V, J and clone size, whereas the DNA furnished D and trimming. Of approximately 59,000 clones in the sample, around 92% were seen once. The sequence came from a human donor in a cohort sampled during active COVID-19. The rearrangement links TRBV4-2 to TRBJ1-1; unclear D gene. The sequencing sample was made of peripheral blood. The CDR3 loop reads CASSQAPGNTEAFF. CDR3 DNA sequence: TGTGCCAGCAGCCAGGCGCCAGGGAACACTGAAGCTTTCTTT.